Sequencing of this T cell receptor beta chain was carried out in a study of blood T cell repertoires in COVID-19. Sequencing used immunoSEQ multiplex PCR; TCRdb keeps in-frame clones, though not all of them. The table has 150,000 to 200,000 clones, around 84% seen once. Trimming took 2 bases from V and 8 from J; bases not matched to a gene: 3. The CDR3 is made up of 13 amino acids. The origin of this receptor is a woman of 80 years or more with acute or convalescent COVID-19. The chain joins TRBV12-3 or TRBV12-4 to TRBJ2-1, with 7 bases matching TRBD1. The specimen was peripheral blood. CDR3 protein: CASSLRQGDEQFF. The CDR3 coding sequence is TGTGCCAGCAGTTTAAGACAGGGCGATGAGCAGTTCTTC.